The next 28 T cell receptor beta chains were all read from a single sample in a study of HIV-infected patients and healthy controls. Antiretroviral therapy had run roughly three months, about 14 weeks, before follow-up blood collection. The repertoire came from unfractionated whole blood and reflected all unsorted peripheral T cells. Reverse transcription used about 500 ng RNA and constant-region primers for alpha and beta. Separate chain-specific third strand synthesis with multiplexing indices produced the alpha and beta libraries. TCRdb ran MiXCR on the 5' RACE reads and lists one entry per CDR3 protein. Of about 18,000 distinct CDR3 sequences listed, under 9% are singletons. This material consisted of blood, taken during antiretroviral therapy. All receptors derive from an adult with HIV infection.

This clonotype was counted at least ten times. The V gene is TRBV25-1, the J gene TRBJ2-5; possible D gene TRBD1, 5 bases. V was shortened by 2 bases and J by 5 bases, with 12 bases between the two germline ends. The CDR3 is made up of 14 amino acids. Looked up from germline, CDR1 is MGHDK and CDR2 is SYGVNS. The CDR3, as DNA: TGTGCCAGCAGTGAAGGCGGACACCTGGAGACCCAGTACTTC. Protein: CASSEGGHLETQYF.

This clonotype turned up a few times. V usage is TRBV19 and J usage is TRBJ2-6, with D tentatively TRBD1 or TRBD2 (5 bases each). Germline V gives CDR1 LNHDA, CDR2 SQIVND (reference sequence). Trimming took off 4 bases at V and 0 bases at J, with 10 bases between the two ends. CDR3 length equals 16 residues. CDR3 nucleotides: TGTGCCAGTAGTAAAACAGGACTCTCTGGGGCCAACGTCCTGACTTTC. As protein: CASSKTGLSGANVLTF.

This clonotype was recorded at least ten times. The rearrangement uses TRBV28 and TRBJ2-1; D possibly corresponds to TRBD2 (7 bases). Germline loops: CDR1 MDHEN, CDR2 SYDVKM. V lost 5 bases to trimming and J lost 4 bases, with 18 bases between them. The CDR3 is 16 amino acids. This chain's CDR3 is CASSPSPGGVYNEQFF. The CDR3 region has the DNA TGTGCCAGCAGTCCCTCCCCGGGGGGCGTTTACAATGAGCAGTTCTTC.

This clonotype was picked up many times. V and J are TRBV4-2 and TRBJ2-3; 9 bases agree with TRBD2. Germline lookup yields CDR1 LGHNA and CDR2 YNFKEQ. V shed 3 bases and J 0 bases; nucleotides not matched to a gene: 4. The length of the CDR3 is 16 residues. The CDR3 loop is CASSQRLADSTDTQYF. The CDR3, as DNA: TGTGCCAGCAGCCAGAGACTAGCGGACAGCACAGATACGCAGTATTTT.

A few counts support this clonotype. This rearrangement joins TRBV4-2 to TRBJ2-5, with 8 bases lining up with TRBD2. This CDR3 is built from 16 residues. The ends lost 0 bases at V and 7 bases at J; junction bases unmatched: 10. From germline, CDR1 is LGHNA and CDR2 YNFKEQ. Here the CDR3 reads CASSQEIASGFGTQYF. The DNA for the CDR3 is TGTGCCAGCAGCCAAGAAATCGCTAGCGGGTTCGGGACCCAGTACTTC.

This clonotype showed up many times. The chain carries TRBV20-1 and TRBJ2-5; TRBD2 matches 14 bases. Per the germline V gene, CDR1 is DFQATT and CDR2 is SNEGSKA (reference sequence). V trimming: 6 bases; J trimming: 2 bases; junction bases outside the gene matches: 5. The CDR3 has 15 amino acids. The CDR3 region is CSAFRLAGGQETQYF. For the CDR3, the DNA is TGCAGTGCCTTCAGACTAGCGGGGGGGCAAGAGACCCAGTACTTC.

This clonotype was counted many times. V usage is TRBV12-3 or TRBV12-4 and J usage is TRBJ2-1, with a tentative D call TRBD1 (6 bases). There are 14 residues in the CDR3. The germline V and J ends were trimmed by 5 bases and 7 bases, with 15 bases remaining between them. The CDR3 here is CASSPGVVVNEQFF. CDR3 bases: TGTGCCAGCAGTCCAGGGGTAGTTGTGAATGAGCAGTTCTTC.

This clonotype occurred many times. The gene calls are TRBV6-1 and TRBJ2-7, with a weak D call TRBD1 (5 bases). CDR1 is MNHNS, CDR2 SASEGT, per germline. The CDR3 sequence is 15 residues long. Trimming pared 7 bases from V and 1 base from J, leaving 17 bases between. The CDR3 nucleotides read TGTGCCAGCACCAGAGGACACCTACTATCCTACGAGCAGTACTTC. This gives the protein CASTRGHLLSYEQYF.

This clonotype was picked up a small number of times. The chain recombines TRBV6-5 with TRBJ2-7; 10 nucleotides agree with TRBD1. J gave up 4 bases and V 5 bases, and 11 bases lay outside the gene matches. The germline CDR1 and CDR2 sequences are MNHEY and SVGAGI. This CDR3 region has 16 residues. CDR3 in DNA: TGTGCCAGCAGTCCGGTACCGGGACAGGGGTTTTACGAGCAGTACTTC. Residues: CASSPVPGQGFYEQYF.

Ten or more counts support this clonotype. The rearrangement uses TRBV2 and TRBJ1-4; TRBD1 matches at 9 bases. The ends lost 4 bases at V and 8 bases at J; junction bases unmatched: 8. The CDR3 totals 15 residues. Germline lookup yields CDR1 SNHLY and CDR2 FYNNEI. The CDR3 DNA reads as TGTGCCAGCAGTGGGGACAGGGTACAAATCGAAAAACTGTTTTTT. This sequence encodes CASSGDRVQIEKLFF.

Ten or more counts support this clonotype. The CDR3 region is CASSLFGLPYNEQFF. For the CDR3, the DNA is TGCGCCAGCAGCCTCTTCGGGCTACCATACAATGAGCAGTTCTTC. The gene calls are TRBV4-1 and TRBJ2-1; D is unclear. Looked up from germline, CDR1 is MGHRA and CDR2 is YSYEKL. Trimming removed 4 bases at V and 4 bases at J, with 14 bases between. The CDR3 is 15 amino acids.

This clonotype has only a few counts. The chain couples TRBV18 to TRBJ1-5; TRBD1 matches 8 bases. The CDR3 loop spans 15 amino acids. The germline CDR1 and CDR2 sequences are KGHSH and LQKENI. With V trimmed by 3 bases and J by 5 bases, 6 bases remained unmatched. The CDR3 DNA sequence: TGTGCCAGCTCACCTCGACAGGGGAGGGATCAGCCCCAGCATTTT. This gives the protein CASSPRQGRDQPQHF.

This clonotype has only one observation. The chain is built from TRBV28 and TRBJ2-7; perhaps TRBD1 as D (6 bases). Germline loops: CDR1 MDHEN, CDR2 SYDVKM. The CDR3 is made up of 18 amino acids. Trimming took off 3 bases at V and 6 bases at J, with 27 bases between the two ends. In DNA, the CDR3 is TGTGCCAGCAGTTTTGGGGTCGAACAGGGTCGAAGGAGCCTCGAGCAGTACTTC. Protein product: CASSFGVEQGRRSLEQYF.

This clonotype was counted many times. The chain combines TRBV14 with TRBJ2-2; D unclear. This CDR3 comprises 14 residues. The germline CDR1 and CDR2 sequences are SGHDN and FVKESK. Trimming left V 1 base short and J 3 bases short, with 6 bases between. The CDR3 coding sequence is TGTGCCAGCAGCCAAGGACTTTACACCGGGGAGCTGTTTTTT. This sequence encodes CASSQGLYTGELFF. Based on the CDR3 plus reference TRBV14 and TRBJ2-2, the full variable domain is EAGVTQFPSHSVIEKGQTVTLRCDPISGHDNLYWYRRVMGKEIKFLLHFVKESKQDESGMPNNRFLAERTGGTYSTLKVQPAELEDSGVYFCASSQGLYTGELFFGEGSRLTVL.

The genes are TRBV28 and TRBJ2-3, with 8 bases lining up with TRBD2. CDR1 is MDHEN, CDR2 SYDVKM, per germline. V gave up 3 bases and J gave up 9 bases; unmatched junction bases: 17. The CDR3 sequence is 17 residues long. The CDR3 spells CASSFHGMSGRRETQYF. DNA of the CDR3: TGTGCCAGCAGTTTCCATGGGATGAGCGGGAGAAGGGAAACGCAGTATTTT.

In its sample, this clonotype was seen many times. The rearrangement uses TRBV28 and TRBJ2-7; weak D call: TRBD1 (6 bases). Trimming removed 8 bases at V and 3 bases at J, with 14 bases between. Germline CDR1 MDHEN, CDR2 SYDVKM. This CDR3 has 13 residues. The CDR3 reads CASGGGRLYEQYF. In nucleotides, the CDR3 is TGTGCCAGCGGGGGCGGTCGTCTCTACGAGCAGTACTTC.

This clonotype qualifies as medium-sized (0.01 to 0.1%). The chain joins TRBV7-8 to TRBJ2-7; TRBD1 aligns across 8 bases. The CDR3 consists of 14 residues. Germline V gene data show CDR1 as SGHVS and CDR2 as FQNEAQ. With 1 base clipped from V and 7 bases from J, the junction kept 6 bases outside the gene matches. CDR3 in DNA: TGTGCCAGCAGCTTAGAAGGGACAGGCCGAGAGCAGTACTTC. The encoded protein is CASSLEGTGREQYF.

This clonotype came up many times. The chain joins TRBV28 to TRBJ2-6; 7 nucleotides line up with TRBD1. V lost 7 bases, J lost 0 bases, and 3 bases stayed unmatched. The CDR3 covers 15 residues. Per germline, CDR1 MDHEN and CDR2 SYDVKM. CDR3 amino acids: CASNTGVSGANVLTF. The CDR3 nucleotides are TGTGCCAGCAATACAGGGGTCTCTGGGGCCAACGTCCTGACTTTC.

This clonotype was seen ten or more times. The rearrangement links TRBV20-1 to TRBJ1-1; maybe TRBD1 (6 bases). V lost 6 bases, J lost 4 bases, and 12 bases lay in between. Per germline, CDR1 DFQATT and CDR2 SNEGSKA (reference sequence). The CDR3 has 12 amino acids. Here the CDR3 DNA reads TGCAGTGCCAGACAGGAGGCCACTGAAGCTTTCTTT. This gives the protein CSARQEATEAFF.

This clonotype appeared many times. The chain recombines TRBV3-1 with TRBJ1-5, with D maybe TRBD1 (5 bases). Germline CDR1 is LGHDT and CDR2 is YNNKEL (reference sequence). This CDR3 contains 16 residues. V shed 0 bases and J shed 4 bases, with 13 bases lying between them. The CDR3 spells CASSQDAPGRNQPQHF. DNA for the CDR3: TGTGCCAGCAGCCAAGATGCGCCAGGGCGAAATCAGCCCCAGCATTTT. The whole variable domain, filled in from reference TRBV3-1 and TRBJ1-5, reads DTAVSQTPKYLVTQMGNDKSIKCEQNLGHDTMYWYKQDSKKFLKIMFSYNNKELIINETVPNRFSPKSPDKAHLNLHINSLELGDSAVYFCASSQDAPGRNQPQHFGDGTRLSIL.

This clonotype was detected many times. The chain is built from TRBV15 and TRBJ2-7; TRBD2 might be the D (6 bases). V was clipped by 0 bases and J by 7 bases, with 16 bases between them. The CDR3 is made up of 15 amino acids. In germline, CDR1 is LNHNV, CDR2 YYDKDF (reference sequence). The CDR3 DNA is TGTGCCACCAGCAGAGATCCCGGGGGAGCGGAAGAGCAGTACTTC. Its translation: CATSRDPGGAEEQYF.

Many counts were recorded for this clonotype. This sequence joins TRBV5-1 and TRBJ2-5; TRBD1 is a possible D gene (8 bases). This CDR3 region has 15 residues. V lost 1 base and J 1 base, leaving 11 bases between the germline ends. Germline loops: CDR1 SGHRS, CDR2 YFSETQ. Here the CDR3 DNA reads TGCGCCAGCAGCTTGACAGGGGGGGTCCAAGAGACCCAGTACTTC. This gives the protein CASSLTGGVQETQYF.

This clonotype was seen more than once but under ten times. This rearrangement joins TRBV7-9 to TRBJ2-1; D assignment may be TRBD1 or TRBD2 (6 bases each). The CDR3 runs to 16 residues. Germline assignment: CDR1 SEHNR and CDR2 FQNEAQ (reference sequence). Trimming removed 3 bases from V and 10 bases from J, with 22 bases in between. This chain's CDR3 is CASSFTGGLAPSEQFF. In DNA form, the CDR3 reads TGTGCCAGCAGCTTTACCGGGGGCCTAGCGCCCAGCGAGCAGTTCTTC.

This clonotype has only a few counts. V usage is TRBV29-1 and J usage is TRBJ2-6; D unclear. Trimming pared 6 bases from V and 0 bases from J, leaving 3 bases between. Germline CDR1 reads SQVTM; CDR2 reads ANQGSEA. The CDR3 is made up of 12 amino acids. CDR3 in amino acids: CSVLSGANVLTF. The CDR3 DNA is TGCAGCGTGCTCTCTGGGGCCAACGTCCTGACTTTC.

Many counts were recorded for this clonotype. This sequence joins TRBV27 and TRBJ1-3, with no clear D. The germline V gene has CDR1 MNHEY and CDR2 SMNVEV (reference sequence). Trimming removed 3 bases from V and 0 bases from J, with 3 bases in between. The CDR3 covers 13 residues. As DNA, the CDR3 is TGTGCCAGCAGTTTGGGCTCTGGAAACACCATATATTTT. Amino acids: CASSLGSGNTIYF.

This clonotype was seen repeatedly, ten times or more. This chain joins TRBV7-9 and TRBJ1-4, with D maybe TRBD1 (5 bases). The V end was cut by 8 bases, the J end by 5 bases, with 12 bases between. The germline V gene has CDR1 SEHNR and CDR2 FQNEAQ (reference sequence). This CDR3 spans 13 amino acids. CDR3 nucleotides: TGTGCCAGCGATACGGGGCGCAATGAAAAACTGTTTTTT. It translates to CASDTGRNEKLFF. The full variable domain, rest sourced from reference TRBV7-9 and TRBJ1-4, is DTGVSQNPRHKITKRGQNVTFRCDPISEHNRLYWYRQTLGQGPEFLTYFQNEAQLEKSRLLSDRFSAERPKGSFSTLEIQRTEQGDSAMYLCASDTGRNEKLFFGSGTQLSVL.

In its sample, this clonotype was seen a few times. CDR3 in amino acids: CASSKDREVYGYTF. The CDR3 DNA sequence: TGTGCCAGCAGCAAGGACAGAGAAGTCTATGGCTACACCTTC. This chain links TRBV5-5 with TRBJ1-2; D is possibly TRBD1 (6 bases). The germline CDR1 and CDR2 sequences are SGHKS and YYEKEE (reference sequence). Trimming took 4 bases from V and 4 from J, leaving 14 bases between them. This CDR3 spans 14 amino acids.

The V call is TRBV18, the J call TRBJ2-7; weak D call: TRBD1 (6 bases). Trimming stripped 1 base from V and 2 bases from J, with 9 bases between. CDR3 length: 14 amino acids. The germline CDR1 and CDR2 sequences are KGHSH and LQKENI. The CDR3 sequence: CASSPRQGTYEQYF. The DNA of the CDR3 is TGTGCCAGCTCACCACGGCAGGGGACCTACGAGCAGTACTTC. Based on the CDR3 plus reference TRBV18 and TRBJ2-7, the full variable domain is NAGVMQNPRHLVRRRGQEARLRCSPMKGHSHVYWYRQLPEEGLKFMVYLQKENIIDESGMPKERFSAEFPKEGPSILRIQQVVRGDSAAYFCASSPRQGTYEQYFGPGTRLTVT.